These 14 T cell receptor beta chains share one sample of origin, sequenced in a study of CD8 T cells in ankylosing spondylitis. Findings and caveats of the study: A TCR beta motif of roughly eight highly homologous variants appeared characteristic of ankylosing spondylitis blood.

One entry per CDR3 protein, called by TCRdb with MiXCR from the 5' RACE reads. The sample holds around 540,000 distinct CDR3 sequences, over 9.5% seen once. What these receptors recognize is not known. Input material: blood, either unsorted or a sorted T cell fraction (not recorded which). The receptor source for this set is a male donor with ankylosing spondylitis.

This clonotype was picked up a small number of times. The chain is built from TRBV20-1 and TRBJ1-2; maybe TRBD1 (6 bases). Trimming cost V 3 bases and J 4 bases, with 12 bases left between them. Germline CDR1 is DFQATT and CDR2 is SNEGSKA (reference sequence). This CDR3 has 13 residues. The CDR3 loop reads CSARGDNAYGYTF. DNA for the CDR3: TGCAGTGCTAGGGGGGACAATGCCTATGGCTACACCTTC.

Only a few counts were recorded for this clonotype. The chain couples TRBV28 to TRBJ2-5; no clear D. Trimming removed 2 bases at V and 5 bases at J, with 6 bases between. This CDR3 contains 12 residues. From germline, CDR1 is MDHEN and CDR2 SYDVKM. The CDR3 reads CASSLPSETQYF. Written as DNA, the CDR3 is TGTGCCAGCAGTTTACCATCGGAGACCCAGTACTTC.

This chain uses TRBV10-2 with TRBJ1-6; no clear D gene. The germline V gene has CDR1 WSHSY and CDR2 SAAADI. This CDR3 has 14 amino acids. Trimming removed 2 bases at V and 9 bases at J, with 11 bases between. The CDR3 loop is CASSEEGVGSPLHF. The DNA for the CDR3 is TGCGCCAGCAGTGAGGAGGGAGTTGGTTCACCCCTCCACTTT.

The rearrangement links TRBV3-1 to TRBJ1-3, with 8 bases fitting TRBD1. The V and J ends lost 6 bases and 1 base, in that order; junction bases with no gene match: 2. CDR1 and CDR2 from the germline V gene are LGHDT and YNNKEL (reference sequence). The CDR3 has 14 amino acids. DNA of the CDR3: TGTGCCAGCAGGGGGACAGGATCTGGAAACACCATATATTTT. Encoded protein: CASRGTGSGNTIYF.

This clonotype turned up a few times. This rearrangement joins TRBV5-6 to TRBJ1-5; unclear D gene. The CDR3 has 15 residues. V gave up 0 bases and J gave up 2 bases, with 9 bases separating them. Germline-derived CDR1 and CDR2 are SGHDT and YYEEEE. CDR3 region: CASSLGGKRNQPQHF. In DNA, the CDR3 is TGTGCCAGCAGCTTGGGTGGGAAGCGCAATCAGCCCCAGCATTTT.

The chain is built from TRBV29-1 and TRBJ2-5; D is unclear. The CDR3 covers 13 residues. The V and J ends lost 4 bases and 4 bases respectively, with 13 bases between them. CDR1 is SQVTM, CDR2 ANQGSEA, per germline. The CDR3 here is CSVGLGPAETQYF. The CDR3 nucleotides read TGCAGCGTTGGTTTAGGGCCCGCAGAGACCCAGTACTTC.

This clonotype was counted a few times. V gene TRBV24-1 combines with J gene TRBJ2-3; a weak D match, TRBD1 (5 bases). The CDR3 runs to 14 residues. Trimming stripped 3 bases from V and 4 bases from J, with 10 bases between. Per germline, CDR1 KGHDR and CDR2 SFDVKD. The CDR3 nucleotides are TGTGCCACCAGTGATCCGGTGGGGCCAGATACGCAGTATTTT. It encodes CATSDPVGPDTQYF.

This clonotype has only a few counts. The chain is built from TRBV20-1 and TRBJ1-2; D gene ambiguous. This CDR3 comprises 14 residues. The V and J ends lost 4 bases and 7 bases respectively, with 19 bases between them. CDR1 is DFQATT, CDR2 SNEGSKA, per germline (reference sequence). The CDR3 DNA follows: TGCAGTGCTATAGTCAGTCCAGCCGGCGCTGGCTACACCTTC. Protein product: CSAIVSPAGAGYTF.

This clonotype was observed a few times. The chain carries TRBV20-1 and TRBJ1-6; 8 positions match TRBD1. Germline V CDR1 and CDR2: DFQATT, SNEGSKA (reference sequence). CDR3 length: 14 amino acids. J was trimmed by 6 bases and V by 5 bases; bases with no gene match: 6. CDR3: CSASGQGFNSPLHF. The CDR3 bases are TGCAGTGCTTCAGGACAGGGCTTTAATTCACCCCTCCACTTT.

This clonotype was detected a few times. The CDR3 DNA follows: TGTGCCAGCAGTGAAGAATGGACGAGTTGGTTCTTC. Translated, it gives CASSEEWTSWFF. This sequence joins TRBV6-1 and TRBJ2-1; D is unresolved. This CDR3 spans 12 amino acids. Germline V CDR1 and CDR2: MNHNS, SASEGT. Trimming left V 1 base short and J 15 bases short, with 13 bases between.

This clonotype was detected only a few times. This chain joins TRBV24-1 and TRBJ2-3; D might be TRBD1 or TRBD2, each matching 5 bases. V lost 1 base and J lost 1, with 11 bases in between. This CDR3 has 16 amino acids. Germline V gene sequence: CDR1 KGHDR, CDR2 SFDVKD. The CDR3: CATSDFLMGGTDTQYF. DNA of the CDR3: TGTGCCACCAGTGATTTCCTAATGGGGGGCACAGATACGCAGTATTTT.

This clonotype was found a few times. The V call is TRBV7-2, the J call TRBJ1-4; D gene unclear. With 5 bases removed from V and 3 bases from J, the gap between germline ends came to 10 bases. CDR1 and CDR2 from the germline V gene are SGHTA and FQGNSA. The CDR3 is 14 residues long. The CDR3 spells CASSRGMANEKLFF. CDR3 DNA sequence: TGTGCCAGCAGCCGAGGGATGGCTAATGAAAAACTGTTTTTT.

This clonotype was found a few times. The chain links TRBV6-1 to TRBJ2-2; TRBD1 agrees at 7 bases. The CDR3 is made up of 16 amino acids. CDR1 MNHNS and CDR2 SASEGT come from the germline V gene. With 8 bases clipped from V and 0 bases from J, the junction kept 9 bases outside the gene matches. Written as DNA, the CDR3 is TGTGCCAGCTCGAGGGGGCCGACTCCGAACACCGGGGAGCTGTTTTTT. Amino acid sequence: CASSRGPTPNTGELFF.

The CDR3 here is CSVVGAQGGRDEQYF. In nucleotides, the CDR3 is TGCAGCGTTGTCGGGGCCCAAGGGGGAAGAGACGAGCAGTACTTC. V usage is TRBV29-1 and J usage is TRBJ2-7, with D perhaps TRBD1 (6 bases). V was shortened by 4 bases and J by 5 bases, with 21 bases between the two germline ends. CDR1 and CDR2 (germline): SQVTM, ANQGSEA. The CDR3 is 15 amino acids.